Shown below are 2 T cell receptor beta chains from a single sample sequenced in a study of blood T cell repertoires in COVID-19 (dated by TCRdb to about 2020). Libraries came from the immunoSEQ multiplex PCR assay. Held by TCRdb, this immuneACCESS table contains in-frame sequences only and omits some clones. Under half of the omission traces to an unresolved V gene where checked; the cause of the rest is unknown. The sample table contains 140,000 or so clones; only one count was recorded for about 86% of them. The ten largest make up around 8.4% of the sample. Sequences were obtained from peripheral blood. Receptors originate from a human donor in a cohort sampled during active COVID-19.

This clone was recorded a few times. The chain uses TRBV2 and TRBJ1-2; D is unclear. V was cut by 7 bases and J by 4 bases, with 13 bases left in between. This CDR3 spans 13 amino acids. Germline CDR1 is SNHLY and CDR2 is FYNNEI. The CDR3 region has the DNA TGTGCCAGCATCGAAGCCCCTAGCTATGGCTACACCTTC. It specifies CASIEAPSYGYTF.

The chain combines TRBV4-3 with TRBJ2-1; 8 nucleotides match TRBD2. Germline assignment: CDR1 LGHNA and CDR2 YSLEER. V gave up 4 bases and J gave up 2 bases; unmatched junction bases: 7. The CDR3 contains 16 residues. The CDR3 protein is CASSPQLAVTYNEQFF. DNA of the CDR3: TGCGCCAGCAGCCCCCAACTAGCGGTCACCTACAATGAGCAGTTCTTC.